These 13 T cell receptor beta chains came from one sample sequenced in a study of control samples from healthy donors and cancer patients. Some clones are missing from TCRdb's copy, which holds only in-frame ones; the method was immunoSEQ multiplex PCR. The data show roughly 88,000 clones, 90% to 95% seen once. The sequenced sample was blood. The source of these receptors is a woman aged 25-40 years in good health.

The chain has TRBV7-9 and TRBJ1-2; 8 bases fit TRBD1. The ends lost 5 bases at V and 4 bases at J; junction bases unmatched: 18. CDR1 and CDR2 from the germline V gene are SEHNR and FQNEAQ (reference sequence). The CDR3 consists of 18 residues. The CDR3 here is CASSRGHLRTGLRYGYTF. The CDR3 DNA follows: TGTGCCAGCAGCCGTGGGCATCTCCGGACAGGGCTCCGCTATGGCTACACCTTC.

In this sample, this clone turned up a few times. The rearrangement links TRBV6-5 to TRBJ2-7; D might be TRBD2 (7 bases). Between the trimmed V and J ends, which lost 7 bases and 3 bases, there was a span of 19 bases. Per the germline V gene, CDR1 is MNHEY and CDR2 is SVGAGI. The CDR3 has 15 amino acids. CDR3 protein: CASTSGAGGSYEQYF. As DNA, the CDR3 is TGTGCCAGCACCTCAGGGGCAGGCGGGAGCTACGAGCAGTACTTC.

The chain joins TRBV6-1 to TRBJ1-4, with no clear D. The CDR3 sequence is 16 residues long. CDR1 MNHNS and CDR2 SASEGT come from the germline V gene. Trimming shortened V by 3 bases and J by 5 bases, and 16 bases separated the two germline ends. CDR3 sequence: CASSDPFSGSNEKLFF. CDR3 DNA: TGTGCCAGCAGTGACCCCTTCTCTGGGAGCAATGAAAAACTGTTTTTT.

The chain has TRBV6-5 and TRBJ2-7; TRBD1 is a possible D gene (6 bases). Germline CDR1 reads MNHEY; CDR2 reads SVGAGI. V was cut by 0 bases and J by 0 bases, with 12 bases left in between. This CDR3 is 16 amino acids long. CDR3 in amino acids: CASSYSNRAVSYEQYF. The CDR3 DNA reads TGTGCCAGCAGTTACTCTAACAGGGCTGTCTCCTACGAGCAGTACTTC.

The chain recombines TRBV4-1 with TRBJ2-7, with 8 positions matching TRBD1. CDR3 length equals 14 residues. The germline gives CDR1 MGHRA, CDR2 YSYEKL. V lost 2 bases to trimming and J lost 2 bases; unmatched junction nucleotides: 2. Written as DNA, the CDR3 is TGCGCCAGCAGCCAACCCAGGGGGCCCTACGAGCAGTACTTC. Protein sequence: CASSQPRGPYEQYF.

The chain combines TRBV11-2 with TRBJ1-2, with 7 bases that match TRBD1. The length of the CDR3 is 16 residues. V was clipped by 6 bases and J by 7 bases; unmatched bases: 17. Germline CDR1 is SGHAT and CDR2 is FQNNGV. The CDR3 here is CASSRAQTGKFGGYTF. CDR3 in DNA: TGTGCCAGCAGTCGAGCGCAGACAGGGAAGTTTGGTGGCTACACCTTC.

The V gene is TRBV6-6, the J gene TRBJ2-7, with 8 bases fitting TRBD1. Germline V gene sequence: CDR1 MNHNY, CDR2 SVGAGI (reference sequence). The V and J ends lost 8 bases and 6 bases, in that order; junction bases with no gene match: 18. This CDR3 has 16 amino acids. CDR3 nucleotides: TGTGCCAGCTCACCGACAGGGGAAAGTTATCCTCGCGAGCAGTACTTC. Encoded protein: CASSPTGESYPREQYF.

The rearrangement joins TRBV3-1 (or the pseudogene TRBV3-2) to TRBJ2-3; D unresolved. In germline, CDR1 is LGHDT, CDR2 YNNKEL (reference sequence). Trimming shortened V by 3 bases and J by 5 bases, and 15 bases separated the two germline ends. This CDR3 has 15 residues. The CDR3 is CASSQTRRMGDTQYF. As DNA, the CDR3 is TGTGCCAGCAGCCAGACCCGTAGGATGGGAGATACGCAGTATTTT.

CDR3 region: CASSFLGGNYEQYF. CDR3 nucleotide sequence: TGTGCCAGCAGCTTCCTTGGGGGCAACTACGAGCAGTACTTC. The gene calls are TRBV7-2 and TRBJ2-7, with TRBD1 as a possible D gene (6 bases). This CDR3 contains 14 residues. Trimming shortened V by 3 bases and J by 3 bases, and 12 bases separated the two germline ends. Germline-derived CDR1 and CDR2 are SGHTA and FQGNSA.

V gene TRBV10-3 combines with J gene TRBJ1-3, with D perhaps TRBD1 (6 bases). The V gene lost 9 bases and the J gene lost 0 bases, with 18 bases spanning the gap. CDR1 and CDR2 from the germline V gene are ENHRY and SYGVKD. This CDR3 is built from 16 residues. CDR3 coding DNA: TGTGCCATAAAGAAACAGGGATGGGACTCTGGAAACACCATATATTTT. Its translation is CAIKKQGWDSGNTIYF.

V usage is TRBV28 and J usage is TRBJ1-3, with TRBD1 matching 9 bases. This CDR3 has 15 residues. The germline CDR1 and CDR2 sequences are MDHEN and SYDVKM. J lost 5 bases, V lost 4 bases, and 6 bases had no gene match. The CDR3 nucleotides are TGTGCCAGCAGTTCGCCGGGACAGGGAAGAAACACCATATATTTT. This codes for CASSSPGQGRNTIYF.

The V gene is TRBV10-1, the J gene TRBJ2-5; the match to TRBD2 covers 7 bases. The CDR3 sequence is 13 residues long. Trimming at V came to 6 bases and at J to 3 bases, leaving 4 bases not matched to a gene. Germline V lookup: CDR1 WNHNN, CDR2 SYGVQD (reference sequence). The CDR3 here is CASSRAGKETQYF. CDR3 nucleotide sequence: TGCGCCAGCAGCCGAGCGGGGAAAGAGACCCAGTACTTC.

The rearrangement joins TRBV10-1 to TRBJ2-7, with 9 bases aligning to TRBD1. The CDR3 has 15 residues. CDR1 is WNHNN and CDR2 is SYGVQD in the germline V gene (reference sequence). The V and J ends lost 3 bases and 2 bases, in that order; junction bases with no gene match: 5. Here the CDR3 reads CASSEGTGPAYEQYF. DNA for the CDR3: TGCGCCAGCAGTGAAGGGACAGGGCCGGCCTACGAGCAGTACTTC.